This T cell receptor (beta chain) emerged from a study of T cell repertoires in cytomegalovirus infection. For the study at large: In public TCR beta signatures, there were indications of both CMV infection and matching HLA type. The study's findings and limits: Accumulated public TCR beta family frequency recognized individuals carrying CMV together with the relevant HLA.

This clonotype was seen only a few times. Its antigen remains unidentified. TCRdb independently ran MiXCR on the reads; one entry per CDR3 protein. The table shows around 740,000 distinct CDR3 sequences, with about a third occurring only once. The germline V gene encodes CDR1 SGHTA and CDR2 FQGNSA. CDR3 length: 15 amino acids. The V end lost 3 bases, the J end lost 0 bases, and 6 bases lay between the germline ends. The clonotype comes from a human donor in good health (CMV status not recorded). Some clones in this sample may be carry-over from other donors' samples. Input material: PBMCs. V usage is TRBV7-2 and J usage is TRBJ2-6; D remains ambiguous. This chain's CDR3 is CASSLQASGANVLTF. DNA for the CDR3: TGTGCCAGCAGCTTGCAGGCCTCTGGGGCCAACGTCCTGACTTTC.